This T cell receptor (beta chain) emerged from a study of shared clonotypes between healthy human individuals. V was cut by 1 base and J by 2 bases, with 14 bases left in between. CDR3 length: 16 residues. Germline V gene data show CDR1 as MDHEN and CDR2 as SYDVKM. TCRdb's table, derived via immunoSEQ multiplex PCR, lists solely in-frame clones and lacks some. This sample carries over a million clones, 95% to 99% of them seen once, and the ten largest clones take approximately 0.44%. V is TRBV28 and J is TRBJ1-2; D remains ambiguous. The material sequenced was naive CD4+ T cells sorted from blood. The subset was: CD45RA+ positively selected. The TCR comes from a man between 25 and 39 years old in good health. CDR3 region: CASSLYSGSQNYGYTF. The CDR3 DNA reads TGTGCCAGCAGTTTATATTCGGGCAGCCAGAACTATGGCTACACCTTC.